These T cell receptor beta chains were read from a single sample in a study of T cell responses to AZD1222 COVID-19 vaccine. This table comes from immunoSEQ multiplex PCR, and its TCRdb copy is limited to in-frame clones, with some not included. The table lists some 190,000 clones, around 94% of them singletons, with approximately 1.5% in the top ten. The material sequenced was peripheral blood, taken 28 days after the second dose of the MenACWY control vaccine. These receptors all come from an adult who received the MenACWY meningococcal vaccine as a control. Both conserved end residues are part of each CDR3. D genes are given only for firm matches. Clone size appears in some rows only: once, few, many, or a class for an expanded clone.

d_call: .
clone_size: few
v_call: TRBV15
j_call: TRBJ2-7
cdr3_nt: TGTGCCACCAGCAGAGAGGTCCTGACCTACGAGCAGTACTTC
cdr3_aa: CATSREVLTYEQYF

d_call: TRBD1
clone_size: few
v_call: TRBV7-9
j_call: TRBJ1-6
cdr3_nt: TGTGCCAGCAGCCCCGCACAGGGGAGTAGTTCACCCCTCCACTTT
cdr3_aa: CASSPAQGSSSPLHF

d_call: TRBD1
clone_size: once
v_call: TRBV29-1
j_call: TRBJ1-4
cdr3_nt: TGCAGCGTTACAGGGGGTTGGGATGAAAAACTGTTTTTT
cdr3_aa: CSVTGGWDEKLFF

d_call: .
clone_size: .
v_call: TRBV2
j_call: TRBJ2-7
cdr3_nt: TGTGCCAGCAGTGGGCCGGGCTCCTACGAGCAGTACTTC
cdr3_aa: CASSGPGSYEQYF

d_call: .
clone_size: .
v_call: TRBV6-5
j_call: TRBJ2-2
cdr3_nt: TGTGCCAGCCAACTAGGGCTTCAGACCGGGGAGCTGTTTTTT
cdr3_aa: CASQLGLQTGELFF

d_call: .
clone_size: .
v_call: TRBV10-3
j_call: TRBJ1-1
cdr3_nt: TGTGCCATCAGTGAGCGGCCACAGGGAAGGAACACTGAAGCTTTCTTT
cdr3_aa: CAISERPQGRNTEAFF

d_call: TRBD1
clone_size: .
v_call: TRBV9
j_call: TRBJ1-3
cdr3_nt: TGTGCCAGCAGCGTAGAGGACAGGGTGGCCGACACCATATATTTT
cdr3_aa: CASSVEDRVADTIYF

d_call: .
clone_size: .
v_call: TRBV18
j_call: TRBJ2-5
cdr3_nt: TGTGCCAGCTCACCCCCACCCCAGGCCGAGACCCAGTACTTC
cdr3_aa: CASSPPPQAETQYF

d_call: .
clone_size: once
v_call: TRBV11-1
j_call: TRBJ2-1
cdr3_nt: TGTGCCAGCAGCCTTCAGGGGATTGAGCAGTTCTTC
cdr3_aa: CASSLQGIEQFF

d_call: TRBD1
clone_size: .
v_call: TRBV23-1
j_call: TRBJ2-2
cdr3_nt: TGCGCCAGCCCATCTCCAGGGGACAGGTGGGCCGGGGAGCTGTTTTTT
cdr3_aa: CASPSPGDRWAGELFF

d_call: .
clone_size: .
v_call: TRBV29-1
j_call: TRBJ1-1
cdr3_nt: TGCAGCGTTGCTGGGGGGCTCGGGGCTTTCTTT
cdr3_aa: CSVAGGLGAFF

d_call: .
clone_size: .
v_call: TRBV28
j_call: TRBJ2-1
cdr3_nt: TGTGCCAGCAGTTCTACAGGAGGCCGTGAGCAGTTCTTC
cdr3_aa: CASSSTGGREQFF

d_call: .
clone_size: .
v_call: TRBV7-9
j_call: TRBJ1-6
cdr3_nt: TGTGCCAGCAGCATTAGTGGCCAGGAGAATTCACCCCTCCACTTT
cdr3_aa: CASSISGQENSPLHF

d_call: .
clone_size: .
v_call: TRBV3-1/TRBV3-2
j_call: TRBJ2-3
cdr3_nt: TGTGCCAGCAGCCTCTCGGTGGAAGATACGCAGTATTTT
cdr3_aa: CASSLSVEDTQYF

d_call: TRBD1
clone_size: .
v_call: TRBV5-8
j_call: TRBJ2-3
cdr3_nt: TGTGCCAGTCATTTTCCGGGACAGGGCCTCCTGGATACGCAGTATTTT
cdr3_aa: CASHFPGQGLLDTQYF

d_call: TRBD2
clone_size: .
v_call: TRBV10-3
j_call: TRBJ2-7
cdr3_nt: TGTGCCATCAGTGAGGGCGTTCTAGCGGCGGGCGAGCAGTACTTC
cdr3_aa: CAISEGVLAAGEQYF

d_call: .
clone_size: .
v_call: TRBV28
j_call: TRBJ2-7
cdr3_nt: TGTGCCAGCAGTTTAGACAGGGAGCAGTACTTC
cdr3_aa: CASSLDREQYF

d_call: .
clone_size: few
v_call: TRBV6-2/TRBV6-3
j_call: TRBJ2-1
cdr3_nt: TGTGCCAGCAGTTACGTGCCAGGGGAGAGGAATGAGCAGTTCTTC
cdr3_aa: CASSYVPGERNEQFF

d_call: .
clone_size: .
v_call: TRBV11-2
j_call: TRBJ1-3
cdr3_nt: TGTGCCAGCAGCAGGGAAGTTACATCTGGAAACACCATATATTTT
cdr3_aa: CASSREVTSGNTIYF

d_call: TRBD1
clone_size: once
v_call: TRBV29-1
j_call: TRBJ2-3
cdr3_nt: TGCAGCGTGATGGGGACAGACCGACCCACAGATACGCAGTATTTT
cdr3_aa: CSVMGTDRPTDTQYF

d_call: .
clone_size: .
v_call: TRBV7-9
j_call: TRBJ1-4
cdr3_nt: TGTGCCAGCAGCTTAGCAGATGAAAAACTGTTTTTT
cdr3_aa: CASSLADEKLFF

d_call: TRBD1
clone_size: .
v_call: TRBV6-5
j_call: TRBJ2-7
cdr3_nt: TGTGCCAGCAGTTACGGGACAGGGAATTACGAGCAGTACTTC
cdr3_aa: CASSYGTGNYEQYF

d_call: TRBD1
clone_size: .
v_call: TRBV5-1
j_call: TRBJ2-5
cdr3_nt: TGCGCCAGCAGTCGCCAGGGGGCTCTTGACCAAGAGACCCAGTACTTC
cdr3_aa: CASSRQGALDQETQYF

d_call: .
clone_size: .
v_call: TRBV19
j_call: TRBJ1-1
cdr3_nt: TGTGCCAGTAGTATTACAAGGGGTAACACTGAAGCTTTCTTT
cdr3_aa: CASSITRGNTEAFF

d_call: TRBD2
clone_size: .
v_call: TRBV5-1
j_call: TRBJ2-7
cdr3_nt: TGCGCCAGCAGGCGGGGGGACGGATCCTACGAGCAGTACTTC
cdr3_aa: CASRRGDGSYEQYF

d_call: TRBD1
clone_size: .
v_call: TRBV13
j_call: TRBJ2-7
cdr3_nt: TGTGCCAGCAGCCCAAGGGACAGTTACGAGCAGTACTTC
cdr3_aa: CASSPRDSYEQYF

d_call: .
clone_size: .
v_call: TRBV7-2
j_call: TRBJ1-1
cdr3_nt: TGTGCCAGCAGTCCTGGTAGGAACACTGAAGCTTTCTTT
cdr3_aa: CASSPGRNTEAFF

d_call: .
clone_size: .
v_call: TRBV6-2/TRBV6-3
j_call: TRBJ2-2
cdr3_nt: TGTGCCAGCAGTCAATCACCCGGCGGGGAGCTGTTTTTT
cdr3_aa: CASSQSPGGELFF

d_call: .
clone_size: .
v_call: TRBV29-1
j_call: TRBJ1-2
cdr3_nt: TGCAGCGTCGGAGGGGCTCGGGGCGGTAAGGGCTACACCTTC
cdr3_aa: CSVGGARGGKGYTF

d_call: .
clone_size: once
v_call: TRBV6-5
j_call: TRBJ1-1
cdr3_nt: TGTGCCAGCAGTTACCTGATGGGGGGAAGCACTGAAGCTTTCTTT
cdr3_aa: CASSYLMGGSTEAFF

d_call: .
clone_size: .
v_call: TRBV15
j_call: TRBJ1-4
cdr3_nt: TGTGCCACCAGCAGAGATCGGAGGACAACTGGGGGCGAAAAACTGTTTTTT
cdr3_aa: CATSRDRRTTGGEKLFF

d_call: .
clone_size: .
v_call: TRBV7-6
j_call: TRBJ1-6
cdr3_nt: TGTGCCAGCAGCCTAGGATCCGGCCGGGGCCCCCTCCACTTT
cdr3_aa: CASSLGSGRGPLHF

d_call: TRBD1
clone_size: .
v_call: TRBV28
j_call: TRBJ2-5
cdr3_nt: TGTGCCAGCAGTTGGACAGGGCGAGAGACCCAGTACTTC
cdr3_aa: CASSWTGRETQYF

d_call: .
clone_size: .
v_call: TRBV2
j_call: TRBJ1-6
cdr3_nt: TGTGCCAGCATAGGACGATCACCCCTCCACTTT
cdr3_aa: CASIGRSPLHF

d_call: TRBD1
clone_size: .
v_call: TRBV15
j_call: TRBJ1-1
cdr3_nt: TGTGCCACAAGCGAAGGGACAGACTACACTGAAGCTTTCTTT
cdr3_aa: CATSEGTDYTEAFF

d_call: TRBD1
clone_size: .
v_call: TRBV6-5
j_call: TRBJ1-2
cdr3_nt: TGTGCCAGCAGCAGTATGACAGGGAACTATGGCTACACCTTC
cdr3_aa: CASSSMTGNYGYTF

d_call: .
clone_size: .
v_call: TRBV7-3
j_call: TRBJ2-2
cdr3_nt: TGTGCCAGCAGCTTAAACCAGGGGACCGGGGAGCTGTTTTTT
cdr3_aa: CASSLNQGTGELFF

d_call: TRBD1
clone_size: .
v_call: TRBV7-9
j_call: TRBJ2-1
cdr3_nt: TGTGCCAGCAGCCTTGGACCAGGGGGTGAGCAGTTCTTC
cdr3_aa: CASSLGPGGEQFF

d_call: TRBD1
clone_size: .
v_call: TRBV5-5
j_call: TRBJ1-6
cdr3_nt: TGTGCCAGCAGCTTAGGACAGGGTTCCTATAATTCACCCCTCCACTTT
cdr3_aa: CASSLGQGSYNSPLHF

d_call: TRBD1
clone_size: .
v_call: TRBV20-1
j_call: TRBJ1-5
cdr3_nt: TGCAGTGCTAGTGGACAGGGGATTAGTAACAGCAATCAGCCCCAGCATTTT
cdr3_aa: CSASGQGISNSNQPQHF

d_call: TRBD2
clone_size: .
v_call: TRBV7-2
j_call: TRBJ2-1
cdr3_nt: TGTGCCAGCAGCTTAATAGCGGGAGCTGGCGATGAGCAGTTCTTC
cdr3_aa: CASSLIAGAGDEQFF